The sequence of this T cell receptor beta chain was determined in a study of CD8 T cells in Susac syndrome. Study at large: The Susac syndrome patients were therapy-naive, on corticosteroids, or on intravenous immunoglobulin alone at blood draw. Study-level results: In Susac syndrome, CD4+ T cell repertoires lacked any clonal expansion.

RNA in amounts of 0.5 to 1 ug was reverse transcribed with random hexamers. Amplification of TCR beta CDR3 used immunoSEQ multiplex PCR across 54 Vbeta and 13 Jbeta. TCRdb called the immunoSEQ multiplex PCR reads again in MiXCR, with one record for every CDR3 protein. Of about 240,000 distinct CDR3 sequences listed, almost 97% are singletons. The CDR3 extends over 16 amino acids. With 7 bases removed from V and 4 bases from J, the gap between germline ends came to 24 bases. Germline V gene data show CDR1 as DFQATT and CDR2 as SNEGSKA (reference sequence). Concerning this clonotype: Antigen unknown.

The receptor was derived from a human donor with Susac syndrome. The material sequenced was CD4+ T cells from PBMCs. The rearrangement joins TRBV20-1 to TRBJ2-3, with D uncertain. CDR3 amino acids: CSVPEGPNPGADTQYF. The CDR3, as DNA: TGCAGTGTCCCAGAAGGACCGAACCCGGGCGCAGATACGCAGTATTTT.